Shown below are 14 T cell receptor beta chains from a single sample sequenced in a study of T cell responses to AZD1222 COVID-19 vaccine. Clones were read by immunoSEQ multiplex PCR, and TCRdb kept only the in-frame ones, dropping some. Of around 180,000 clones in the sample, roughly 88% were seen once. Sample: peripheral blood, taken on day 0 of AZD1222 vaccination. The origin of the receptors is an adult in good health.

The rearrangement uses TRBV7-2 and TRBJ1-2; possible D gene TRBD1, 5 bases. The CDR3 is 13 amino acids. Germline assignment: CDR1 SGHTA and CDR2 FQGNSA. V shed 0 bases and J shed 8 bases, with 10 bases lying between them. The CDR3 nucleotides are TGTGCCAGCAGCTTAGCGACGGGGGGAGGCTACACCTTC. It codes for CASSLATGGGYTF.

Here the CDR3 DNA reads TGTGCCATCCTGGAGGGAAGCACAGATACGCAGTATTTT. This encodes CAILEGSTDTQYF. The V and J genes are TRBV10-3 and TRBJ2-3, with D tentatively TRBD2 (6 bases). The CDR3 sequence is 13 residues long. Germline V CDR1 and CDR2: ENHRY, SYGVKD. Trimming pared 8 bases from V and 0 bases from J, leaving 9 bases between.

The gene calls are TRBV6-5 and TRBJ2-5, with D unresolved. This CDR3 contains 12 residues. From germline, CDR1 is MNHEY and CDR2 SVGAGI. The V gene lost 5 bases and the J gene lost 4 bases, with 8 bases spanning the gap. CDR3 DNA: TGTGCCAGCAGTCGCGGTGTAGAGACCCAGTACTTC. Its translation: CASSRGVETQYF.

The rearrangement links TRBV2 to TRBJ2-7; either TRBD1 or TRBD2 may supply D (6 bases each). This CDR3 is built from 14 residues. V was trimmed by 5 bases and J by 2 bases, leaving 13 bases between them. CDR1 SNHLY and CDR2 FYNNEI come from the germline V gene. The CDR3, as DNA: TGTGCCAGCAGTCTACAGGGAGGCGCCTACGAGCAGTACTTC. Its protein product is CASSLQGGAYEQYF.

The genes are TRBV28 and TRBJ1-4; tentative D call: TRBD1 (5 bases). V gave up 5 bases and J gave up 0 bases, with 13 bases separating them. Germline CDR1 is MDHEN and CDR2 is SYDVKM. This CDR3 spans 16 amino acids. In nucleotides, the CDR3 is TGTGCCAGCAGTCCCCTAACGGGGGCAACTAATGAAAAACTGTTTTTT. It codes for CASSPLTGATNEKLFF.

The chain combines TRBV30 with TRBJ2-7; 11 bases are shared with TRBD2. V trimming: 2 bases; J trimming: 1 base; junction bases outside the gene matches: 1. Germline CDR1 and CDR2: GTSNPN and SVGIG (reference sequence). The CDR3 has 14 amino acids. CDR3 in DNA: TGTGCCTGGAGTCTAGCGGGGGGTTCCTACGAGCAGTACTTC. Translating it yields CAWSLAGGSYEQYF.

The rearrangement joins TRBV5-4 to TRBJ1-2; TRBD1 is a possible D gene (5 bases). V lost 4 bases and J 3 bases, leaving 13 bases between the germline ends. Germline CDR1 is SGHNT and CDR2 is YYREEE (reference sequence). The CDR3 is 14 residues long. The CDR3 nucleotides are TGTGCCAGCAGCCCCGGAGGGGCGGACTATGGCTACACCTTC. It is translated as CASSPGGADYGYTF.

This clone showed up just a few times. Other DNA sequences in this sample translate to the same CDR3. The V gene is TRBV9, the J gene TRBJ2-5, with 7 bases aligning to TRBD1. The CDR3 is 16 amino acids. Germline CDR1 reads SGDLS; CDR2 reads YYNGEE. The J segment lost 1 base and the V segment lost 2 bases, leaving 8 bases of the junction unmatched. The CDR3 DNA sequence: TGTGCCAGCAGCGTTGGTCCGGGACAGATCCAAGAGACCCAGTACTTC. Encoded protein: CASSVGPGQIQETQYF.

The rearrangement uses TRBV30 and TRBJ1-2, with D maybe TRBD1 (5 bases). V lost 5 bases, J lost 7 bases, and 11 bases lay in between. This CDR3 spans 11 amino acids. Germline lookup yields CDR1 GTSNPN and CDR2 SVGIG (reference sequence). The CDR3, as DNA: TGTGCCTGGGGCAGGGTACCTGGCTACACCTTC. It translates to CAWGRVPGYTF.

This clone was detected only once. This chain uses TRBV10-2 with TRBJ1-4, with 9 bases fitting TRBD1. The V segment lost 8 bases and the J segment 8 bases; nucleotides outside the gene matches: 6. The CDR3 sequence is 13 residues long. Germline CDR1 reads WSHSY; CDR2 reads SAAADI. The DNA of the CDR3 is TGCGCCAGCGGACAGGGGTCGGCCGAAAAACTGTTTTTT. Its translation: CASGQGSAEKLFF.

J is TRBJ1-1 and V is TRBV5-4; D possibly corresponds to TRBD1 (5 bases). The V end was cut by 2 bases, the J end by 3 bases, with 14 bases between. CDR1 is SGHNT, CDR2 YYREEE, per germline (reference sequence). The CDR3 is made up of 15 amino acids. The CDR3 loop is CASSLKGQGDTEAFF. CDR3 bases: TGTGCCAGCAGCTTAAAAGGGCAGGGAGACACTGAAGCTTTCTTT.

The chain links TRBV14 to TRBJ2-7, with 11 bases fitting TRBD2. The CDR3 sequence is 16 residues long. The germline V gene has CDR1 SGHDN and CDR2 FVKESK. The junction had 8 bases not matched to a gene; V was cut back by 5 bases and J by 2 bases. The CDR3 region has the DNA TGTGCCAGCAGCGATTTAGCGGGGGGGTCCCCCTACGAGCAGTACTTC. This encodes CASSDLAGGSPYEQYF.

The J gene is TRBJ2-2, the V gene TRBV24-1; D remains unclear. This CDR3 spans 12 amino acids. V was trimmed by 9 bases and J by 5 bases, leaving 9 bases between them. Germline V gives CDR1 KGHDR, CDR2 SFDVKD. Here the CDR3 reads CATQKGTGELFF. For the CDR3, the DNA is TGTGCCACCCAAAAAGGGACCGGGGAGCTGTTTTTT.

The chain recombines TRBV12-3 or TRBV12-4 with TRBJ1-2; D unclear. The CDR3 has 12 residues. V was trimmed by 11 bases and J by 8 bases, leaving 18 bases between them. In DNA form, the CDR3 reads TGTGCCCACCCGCGGCAGGACGGGGGCTACACCTTC. Translating it yields CAHPRQDGGYTF.